A single sample is the source of the 21 T cell receptor beta chains below, sequenced in a study of blood T cell repertoires in COVID-19. Assay used: immunoSEQ multiplex PCR; TCRdb lists only in-frame clones, some missing. The top ten clones hold approximately 2.1% of a sample with roughly 300,000 clones, 91% of them seen once. The sequencing input was peripheral blood. The receptors stem from a woman aged 25-40 years with COVID-19, enrolled during active disease.

This chain uses TRBV19 with TRBJ2-2; the match to TRBD1 covers 8 bases. CDR3 length: 16 amino acids. Per germline, CDR1 LNHDA and CDR2 SQIVND (reference sequence). Trimming at V came to 7 bases and at J to 2 bases, leaving 9 bases not matched to a gene. The CDR3 loop reads CASKPRQGANTGELFF. The CDR3 DNA follows: TGTGCCAGTAAGCCGCGGCAGGGGGCTAACACCGGGGAGCTGTTTTTT.

V is TRBV25-1 and J is TRBJ1-1; D possibly corresponds to TRBD1 (5 bases). V was pared by 8 bases and J by 1 base, with 11 bases between. CDR1 and CDR2 (germline): MGHDK, SYGVNS. The CDR3 totals 13 residues. The CDR3 loop is CASLNTGNTEAFF. The CDR3 region has the DNA TGTGCCAGCCTCAACACAGGGAACACTGAAGCTTTCTTT.

The chain employs TRBV7-8 and TRBJ1-4, with 7 nucleotides matching TRBD1. Germline CDR1 SGHVS, CDR2 FQNEAQ. After removal of 4 bases from V and 8 bases from J, the junction contained 10 bases not matched to a gene. The CDR3 contains 15 residues. This chain's CDR3 is CASSYPAGGKEKLFF. The CDR3 coding sequence is TGTGCCAGCAGCTATCCGGCAGGGGGAAAAGAAAAACTGTTTTTT.

Here the CDR3 reads CASSPTRALAGQETQYF. CDR3 coding DNA: TGTGCCAGCAGCCCCACCCGGGCACTAGCGGGGCAAGAGACCCAGTACTTC. The gene calls are TRBV7-7 and TRBJ2-5; TRBD2 agrees at 10 bases. The CDR3 spans 17 residues. V trimming: 5 bases; J trimming: 2 bases; junction bases outside the gene matches: 11. CDR1 is SSHAT, CDR2 FNYEAQ, per germline (reference sequence).

This CDR3 reads CASSFVGLAEGELFF. The CDR3, as DNA: TGCGCCAGCAGCTTTGTGGGACTAGCGGAGGGGGAGCTGTTTTTT. The V call is TRBV5-1, the J call TRBJ2-2, with TRBD2 matching over 11 bases. V dropped 2 bases and J dropped 8; count of bases not matched to a gene: 5. The CDR3 consists of 15 residues. Germline values: CDR1 SGHRS, CDR2 YFSETQ.

The chain uses TRBV6-1 and TRBJ2-3; D perhaps matches TRBD1 (5 bases). With 2 bases removed from V and 4 bases from J, the gap between germline ends came to 16 bases. Germline lookup yields CDR1 MNHNS and CDR2 SASEGT. The CDR3 is made up of 16 amino acids. CDR3 DNA: TGTGCCAGCAGTGAAAGGGGCCCGTATTCGGCAGATACGCAGTATTTT. Its protein is CASSERGPYSADTQYF.

This sequence joins TRBV14 and TRBJ1-2; TRBD1 agrees at 9 bases. V lost 1 base, J lost 6 bases, and 6 bases stayed unmatched. There are 15 residues in the CDR3. Germline V gene sequence: CDR1 SGHDN, CDR2 FVKESK. In nucleotides, the CDR3 is TGTGCCAGCAGCCAAGGGGTTACAGGGGGCGATGGCTACACCTTC. As protein: CASSQGVTGGDGYTF.

This clone was seen a single time. The rearrangement links TRBV15 to TRBJ1-2, with D possibly TRBD1 on 5 matching bases. Germline V gene lookup returns CDR1 LNHNV and CDR2 YYDKDF (reference sequence). V was clipped by 4 bases and J by 8 bases, with 20 bases between them. CDR3 length equals 15 residues. DNA for the CDR3: TGTGCCACCAGCATCACCAGACAGCCTGATGAGGGCTACACCTTC. Protein product: CATSITRQPDEGYTF. Based on the CDR3 plus reference TRBV15 and TRBJ1-2, the full variable domain is DAMVIQNPRYQVTQFGKPVTLSCSQTLNHNVMYWYQQKSSQAPKLLFHYYDKDFNNEADTPDNFQSRRPNTSFCFLDIRSPGLGDTAMYLCATSITRQPDEGYTFGSGTRLTVV.

The chain couples TRBV7-8 to TRBJ2-7; 11 nucleotides match TRBD2. The CDR3 spans 17 residues. Germline loops: CDR1 SGHVS, CDR2 FQNEAQ. V trimming: 3 bases; J trimming: 3 bases; junction bases outside the gene matches: 10. The CDR3 DNA reads as TGTGCCAGCAGCTTGAAGCTAGCGGGAGGCAATTACTACGAGCAGTACTTC. Encoded protein: CASSLKLAGGNYYEQYF.

CDR3 sequence: CAISDNYNEQFF. CDR3 coding DNA: TGTGCCATCAGTGACAATTACAATGAGCAGTTCTTC. V gene TRBV10-3 combines with J gene TRBJ2-1; D is unresolved. The CDR3 sequence is 12 residues long. Trimming shortened V by 3 bases and J by 4 bases, and 4 bases separated the two germline ends. Germline V gives CDR1 ENHRY, CDR2 SYGVKD.

The chain carries TRBV11-2 and TRBJ1-4; 9 nucleotides agree with TRBD1. The CDR3 spans 15 residues. Per germline, CDR1 SGHAT and CDR2 FQNNGV. V shed 4 bases and J 6 bases; nucleotides not matched to a gene: 6. As DNA, the CDR3 is TGTGCCAGCAGCTCCTACAGGGGGCGCGATGAAAAACTGTTTTTT. It yields the protein CASSSYRGRDEKLFF.

This chain uses TRBV28 with TRBJ1-1; possible D gene TRBD1, 5 bases. V was cut by 3 bases and J by 2 bases, with 13 bases left in between. The CDR3 is made up of 15 amino acids. In germline, CDR1 is MDHEN, CDR2 SYDVKM. DNA of the CDR3: TGTGCCAGCAGTTTCCGCCCTCAGGGCAACACTGAAGCTTTCTTT. It codes for CASSFRPQGNTEAFF. Together with reference TRBV28 and TRBJ1-1, the CDR3 gives the full variable domain: DVKVTQSSRYLVKRTGEKVFLECVQDMDHENMFWYRQDPGLGLRLIYFSYDVKMKEKGDIPEGYSVSREKKERFSLILESASTNQTSMYLCASSFRPQGNTEAFFGQGTRLTVV.

This chain uses TRBV10-3 with TRBJ2-1; 13 nucleotides align to TRBD2. V dropped 1 base and J dropped 8; count of bases not matched to a gene: 5. The CDR3 sequence is 16 residues long. Per germline, CDR1 ENHRY and CDR2 SYGVKD. Here the CDR3 reads CAISELLAGGADEQFF. CDR3 bases: TGTGCCATCAGTGAGTTACTAGCGGGAGGGGCGGATGAGCAGTTCTTC.

The chain employs TRBV19 and TRBJ2-6, with 11 bases aligning to TRBD1. Looked up from germline, CDR1 is LNHDA and CDR2 is SQIVND (reference sequence). The CDR3 length is 19 residues. With 6 bases clipped from V and 0 bases from J, the junction kept 10 bases outside the gene matches. The CDR3 region is CASRVMTGTGGSGANVLTF. The CDR3 DNA reads as TGTGCCAGTAGGGTCATGACCGGGACAGGGGGCTCTGGGGCCAACGTCCTGACTTTC.

This chain uses TRBV7-9 with TRBJ1-2, with D perhaps TRBD1 (5 bases). From germline, CDR1 is SEHNR and CDR2 FQNEAQ (reference sequence). Trimming shortened V by 0 bases and J by 8 bases, and 25 bases separated the two germline ends. The CDR3 has 18 amino acids. CDR3 nucleotide sequence: TGTGCCAGCAGCTTAGCGGGGCGAGTTCCCGAGACTTTTTACGGCTACACCTTC. It yields the protein CASSLAGRVPETFYGYTF.

The table lists this clone with many counts. The chain employs TRBV28 and TRBJ2-1; D is ambiguous. CDR1 MDHEN and CDR2 SYDVKM come from the germline V gene. CDR3 length: 17 amino acids. V was trimmed by 5 bases and J by 0 bases, leaving 17 bases between them. CDR3: CASSHPNFASSYNEQFF. The DNA of the CDR3 is TGTGCCAGCAGTCACCCAAACTTCGCTAGCTCCTACAATGAGCAGTTCTTC.

The chain is built from TRBV2 and TRBJ2-5, with TRBD1 matching 10 bases. This CDR3 spans 16 amino acids. Germline CDR1 and CDR2: SNHLY and FYNNEI. V lost 2 bases and J lost 5; bases outside the gene matches: 8. CDR3 DNA: TGTGCCAGCAGTGAAACCGGGACAGGGGCGGACGAGACCCAGTACTTC. This sequence encodes CASSETGTGADETQYF.

A word on this clone: The same CDR3 also results from other DNA sequences found in this sample. This chain links TRBV4-1 with TRBJ1-1, with D unclear. This CDR3 region has 15 residues. Germline V CDR1 and CDR2: MGHRA, YSYEKL. V dropped 1 base and J dropped 1 base, with 10 bases sitting between them. CDR3 residues: CASSQGAGGNTEAFF. The CDR3 DNA sequence: TGCGCCAGCAGCCAAGGCGCAGGAGGGAACACTGAAGCTTTCTTT.

This clone was recorded a few times. The chain recombines TRBV28 with TRBJ2-2; D uncertain. The V gene lost 1 base and the J gene lost 5 bases, with 8 bases spanning the gap. This CDR3 comprises 14 residues. CDR1 is MDHEN, CDR2 SYDVKM, per germline. The CDR3, as DNA: TGTGCCAGCAGTTTATCTAGGCAGACCGGGGAGCTGTTTTTT. This codes for CASSLSRQTGELFF.

The chain employs TRBV27 and TRBJ2-1, with no clear D. Per germline, CDR1 MNHEY and CDR2 SMNVEV (reference sequence). V was trimmed by 5 bases and J by 0 bases, leaving 8 bases between them. CDR3 length equals 14 residues. The CDR3 coding sequence is TGTGCCAGCAGTGAAAGGAGCTCCTACAATGAGCAGTTCTTC. Its protein product is CASSERSSYNEQFF.

This clone has just one count. V gene TRBV2 combines with J gene TRBJ1-2; the D gene is possibly TRBD1 (5 bases). This CDR3 is 15 amino acids long. CDR1 is SNHLY and CDR2 is FYNNEI in the germline V gene. V was clipped by 2 bases and J by 5 bases, with 15 bases between them. The CDR3 nucleotides read TGTGCCAGCAGTGAACCTGGGGAGGGGAAGTATGGCTACACCTTC. This codes for CASSEPGEGKYGYTF.